One T cell receptor (beta chain) is described in this entry. Which antigen it targets is not known. No much larger clonotype is one base removed from it; base qualities were not supplied. The entry originates in a study of shared clonotypes between healthy human individuals (TCRdb year 2020). Concerning the study at large: A few men and two women, aged 18 to 49 years, made up the cohort. For each donor, CD4 naive and CD4 memory were each run on three plates, CD8 naive on two plates, and CD8 memory on one plate. Blood TCR repertoires of about 5 healthy adults were deeply sequenced to estimate repertoire size and the extent of clonotype sharing between individuals. To increase sequencing depth and limit assay-specific biases, different laboratories used diverse techniques to prepare libraries and sequence TCR repertoires. Per donor, leukapheresis produced somewhere between about 0.85 and 9.5 billion PBMCs.

Trimming leaves V shorter by 1 base and J shorter by 2 bases, with the junction holding 8 bases beyond the gene matches. For CDR1 and CDR2, the germline V gene (reference sequence) lists MNHEY and SMNVEV. The CDR3 runs 18 amino acids, cysteine and phenylalanine included. Only the CDR3 region is kept as DNA, spanning 54 bases read in frame from base 1. Points the paper makes about the study in general: Higher generation probabilities were observed for clonotypes shared by all four sorted-subset donors than for non-shared clonotypes. Only blood was sampled, and tissue TCR repertoires likely differ from those in blood. Because the study included only a small number of donors, the genetic and exposure-history diversity represented was limited. Estimated clonotype richness was generally larger for naive than for memory subsets. Based on pairwise subsampling, the degree of clonotype sharing among donors was expected to be affected by sequencing depth. Even with the large sequencing depth, rarefaction of the sorted-subset datasets indicated that sequencing was incomplete. Sharing across four donors was observed for about 4.8% of naive CD4, around 3.5% of naive CD8, 2% to 2.5% of memory CD4, and roughly 0.4% of memory CD8 clonotypes.

The donors were healthy, HIV-negative adults who had no recently reported acute infections or vaccinations. Only Caucasian adults living in Nashville, Tennessee, USA were represented among the donors. CD4+ T cells were enriched through magnetic negative selection, after which naive cells were positively selected on CD45RA and the remaining negative fraction served as the memory subset. After blood collection by leukapheresis, PBMCs were isolated using Ficoll-Histopaque density gradient centrifugation and then cryopreserved in the vapor phase of liquid nitrogen. Purity and quantity of every magnetically sorted T cell population were checked by analytical flow cytometry. Each sorted fraction had its genomic DNA isolated and then quantified by UV absorbance on a Nanodrop 2000c. Using the deep immunoSEQ assay, multiplex PCR amplified TCR CDR3 regions from genomic DNA. For each cell subset, the extracted genomic DNA was distributed evenly across all wells of several immunoSEQ 96-well plates, and each plate served as one replicate. Each replicate PCR for sorted subsets received about 180 ng genomic DNA, equal to about 30,000 T cell genomes. Purified libraries were measured with a Qubit 3.0 fluorometer, size-checked on a Bioanalyzer 2100, and measured again with the KAPA Library Quantification kit. A separate single-read 150-cycle Illumina NextSeq 550 flow cell was used to sequence each immunoSEQ 96-well plate. As for how the authors treated the data: Because the immunoSEQ output included only junctional sequences and no quality scores, the filtering could not be the same as the filtering used for full-length reads. To assign V/J genes and CDR3, sequences were annotated against IMGT germline references using PyIR, a Python wrapper for IgBLAST v1.9. Any read was removed if the V/J assignment was weak (E-value above 1e-6), the CDR3 was missing, or the read contained stop codons, out-of-frame junctions, or ambiguous translated residues. V3J clonotypes were defined by identical inferred V gene, J gene, and CDR3 amino acid sequence. Percentage overlap between repertoires was calculated by dividing the number of shared unique clonotypes by the size of the smaller repertoire. Repertoire richness was assessed with RTK rarefaction, the Chao1 estimator, and Recon v2.1 estimates of unobserved clonotypes. OLGA was used to compute generation probabilities for all TCRbeta clonotypes that the gDNA method yielded from a handful of donors. The source is immuneACCESS, and TCRdb retained only in-frame sequences with V and J called. Part of the clones is not carried over; for the studies checked, unresolved V genes explain less than half of this, and the remainder is unexplained. V, J and clone size were drawn from that table, and D and trimming were deduced from the DNA. For this sample there are roughly 1,500,000 clones; 98% to 99% appear just once. Over 0.3% of the sample is held by the ten biggest clonotypes.

The receptor's source is a young man in good health. Here the chain combines TRBV27 and TRBJ2-7; 13 central bases correspond to TRBD2. Sequencing was carried out using naive CD4+ T cells sorted from blood. What this sample's cell subset or site label stands for: CD45RA+ positively selected. The CDR3 region: CASSLYGLAGVVAYEQYF. The DNA sequence follows: TGTGCCAGCAGTTTATACGGACTAGCGGGAGTCGTCGCCTACGAGCAGTACTTC.